This TCR beta chain was recorded in a study of shared clonotypes between healthy human individuals (dated by TCRdb to about 2020). In the study overall: A couple of women and a few men aged 18 to 49 years were included in the cohort. Each donor's leukapheresis produced roughly between about 0.9 and 9.5 billion PBMCs. Blood TCR repertoires of about 5 healthy adults were deeply sequenced to estimate repertoire size and the extent of clonotype sharing between individuals. For each donor, CD4 naive and CD4 memory were each given three plates, CD8 naive was given two plates, and CD8 memory was given one plate. Different laboratories and diverse techniques were used to prepare libraries and sequence TCR repertoires, to increase sequencing depth and limit assay-specific biases. Overall study outcomes, separate from this receptor: Pairwise subsampling indicated that sequencing depth was expected to affect the degree of clonotype sharing among donors. Estimated clonotype richness was generally larger for naive than for memory subsets. Sharing across a handful of donors was observed for about 5% of naive CD4, over 3% of naive CD8, around 2.5% of memory CD4, and 0.4% of memory CD8 clonotypes. Sampling was restricted to blood, and TCR repertoires in tissue are likely to differ from TCR repertoires in blood. Incomplete sequencing was indicated by rarefaction of sorted-subset datasets, despite the large sequencing depth. Higher generation probabilities were observed for clonotypes shared by all four sorted-subset donors than for non-shared clonotypes. The small number of donors limited the genetic and exposure-history diversity represented.

The donors were healthy, HIV-negative adults with no recently reported acute infections or vaccinations. All donors were Caucasian adults living in Nashville, Tennessee, USA. CD4+ T cells were enriched by magnetic negative selection, after which naive cells were positively selected on CD45RA and the negative fraction was taken as the memory subset. After blood collection by leukapheresis, PBMCs were isolated using Ficoll-Histopaque density gradient centrifugation and then cryopreserved in the vapor phase of liquid nitrogen. Purity and quantity of every magnetically sorted T cell population were checked by analytical flow cytometry. Each sorted fraction had its genomic DNA isolated and then quantified by UV absorbance on a Nanodrop 2000c. The CDR3 contains 18 residues, cysteine and phenylalanine counted. Just the 54-base CDR3 DNA is kept, in frame starting at base 1. In the germline V gene, CDR1 corresponds to SGDLS and CDR2 to YYNGEE. V is shortened by 1 base, J by 2 bases, and the region joining them spans 19 bases.

Using the deep immunoSEQ assay, TCR CDR3 regions were amplified from genomic DNA by multiplex PCR. Genomic DNA extracted from each cell subset was distributed evenly over all wells of several immunoSEQ 96-well plates, and each plate served as one replicate. Each replicate PCR for sorted subsets received about 0.2 ug genomic DNA, equal to about 30,000 T cell genomes. Purified libraries were quantified with a Qubit 3.0 fluorometer, sized on a Bioanalyzer 2100, and re-quantified with the KAPA Library Quantification kit. Each immunoSEQ 96-well plate was sequenced on its own single-read 150-cycle Illumina NextSeq 550 flow cell. As for the original processing: Because the immunoSEQ output included only junctional sequences and no quality scores, the filtering could not be the same as the filtering used for full-length reads. Sequences were annotated with PyIR, a Python wrapper for IgBLAST v1.9, using IMGT germline references to assign V/J genes and CDR3. Reads were removed for weak V/J assignments (E-value above 1e-6), missing CDR3, stop codons, out-of-frame junctions, or ambiguous translated residues. V3J clonotypes were defined as sequences sharing an identical inferred V gene, J gene, and CDR3 amino acid sequence. To compute the percentage overlap between repertoires, the number of shared unique clonotypes was divided by the size of the smaller repertoire. Repertoire richness was assessed with RTK rarefaction, the Chao1 estimator, and Recon v2.1 estimates of unobserved clonotypes. Generation probabilities for all TCRbeta clonotypes obtained by the gDNA method from a handful of donors were computed using OLGA. TCRdb's version of the immuneACCESS table is confined to in-frame rearrangements and falls short of the full clone set. An unresolved V gene accounts for under half of the shortfall where checked; the remainder is of unknown origin. V and J calls and clone size come straight from that table; D and trimming were deduced from the DNA. The sample records about 2.4 million clones, roughly 93% of which are singletons. 0.35% to 0.45% of the sample is taken by the ten largest.

A note on this clone: It has no known antigen specificity. Base qualities are not at hand, and no much larger clone is one base apart.

The TCR originated in a man aged 18 to 29 in good health. Some clones in this sample may be carry-over from other donors' samples. In this chain, TRBV9 is recombined with TRBJ2-1; the D region possibly corresponds to TRBD2 (6 bases align). The sequenced material came from naive CD4+ T cells from PBMCs. The cell subset or site label corresponds to: CD45RA+ positively selected. CDR3 loop: CASSVLGRGLETYNEQFF. The DNA reads as follows: TGTGCCAGCAGCGTATTAGGCCGGGGACTGGAGACCTACAATGAGCAGTTCTTC.